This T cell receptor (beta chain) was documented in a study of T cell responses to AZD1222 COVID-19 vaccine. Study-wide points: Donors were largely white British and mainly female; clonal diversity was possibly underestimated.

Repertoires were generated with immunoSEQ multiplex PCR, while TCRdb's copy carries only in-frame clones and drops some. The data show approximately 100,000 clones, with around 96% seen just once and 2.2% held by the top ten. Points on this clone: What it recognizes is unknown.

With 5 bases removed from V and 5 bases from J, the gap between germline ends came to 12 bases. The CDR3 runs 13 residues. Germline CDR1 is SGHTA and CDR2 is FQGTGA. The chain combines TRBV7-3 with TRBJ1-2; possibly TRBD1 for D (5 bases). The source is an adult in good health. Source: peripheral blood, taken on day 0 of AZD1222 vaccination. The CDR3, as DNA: TGTGCCAGCAGCCCCGGGACCGAGTATGGCTACACCTTC. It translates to CASSPGTEYGYTF.